These 27 T cell receptor beta chains were sequenced from one sample in a study of T cell changes during pregnancy in multiple sclerosis. The protocol was immunoSEQ multiplex PCR, while the TCRdb copy is restricted to in-frame clones and leaves out a portion. This table has around 50,000 clones, around 90% appearing once. The sequenced sample was CD4+ T cells from peripheral blood mononuclear cells, obtained after pregnancy. The receptor set was obtained from a female donor in good health, enrolled as a control in a pregnancy study.

The V and J genes are TRBV27 and TRBJ2-1, with TRBD2 as a possible D gene (5 bases). The CDR3 contains 16 residues. The V end was cut by 9 bases, the J end by 3 bases, with 21 bases between. The germline V gene encodes CDR1 MNHEY and CDR2 SMNVEV (reference sequence). The CDR3 reads CASGAGGGDYYNEQFF. The DNA for the CDR3 is TGTGCCAGTGGTGCTGGAGGCGGCGATTACTACAATGAGCAGTTCTTC.

CDR3 in DNA: TGCAGTGCTAGCAACAGGGAGCAGTACTTC. Translated, it gives CSASNREQYF. This chain joins TRBV20-1 and TRBJ2-7; D possibly corresponds to TRBD1 (5 bases). The CDR3 spans 10 residues. The germline CDR1 and CDR2 sequences are DFQATT and SNEGSKA (reference sequence). Deletions cut 3 bases from V and 7 bases from J, with 7 bases between.

The rearrangement links TRBV7-2 to TRBJ2-7, with D perhaps TRBD1 (5 bases). The CDR3 length is 14 residues. With 4 bases removed from V and 0 bases from J, the gap between germline ends came to 10 bases. Germline CDR1 reads SGHTA; CDR2 reads FQGNSA. As DNA, the CDR3 is TGTGCCAGCAGCTCACAGGCGAGCTCCTACGAGCAGTACTTC. This translates into CASSSQASSYEQYF.

V is TRBV18 and J is TRBJ1-1, with 10 bases fitting TRBD1. The CDR3 sequence is 14 residues long. Germline V CDR1 and CDR2: KGHSH, LQKENI. V trimming: 3 bases; J trimming: 6 bases; junction bases outside the gene matches: 4. In nucleotides, the CDR3 is TGTGCCAGCTCACCCCGGACAGGGGGATCTGAAGCTTTCTTT. Its protein is CASSPRTGGSEAFF.

As to this clone: Germline is not matched at one junction end, which may reflect a read error. This chain connects TRBV13 to TRBJ2-7; 14 bases match TRBD2. The CDR3 runs to 13 residues. Germline lookup yields CDR1 PRHDT and CDR2 FYEKMQ (reference sequence). CDR3 DNA sequence: TGTGCCAGCAGCCCAGGGACTAGCGGGAGCAAGGACTTC. Residues: CASSPGTSGSKDF.

This chain connects TRBV6-5 to TRBJ1-1; a weak D match, TRBD1 (5 bases). The CDR3 extends over 14 amino acids. Germline V gene sequence: CDR1 MNHEY, CDR2 SVGAGI. The germline V and J ends were trimmed by 6 bases and 4 bases, with 15 bases remaining between them. The CDR3 DNA reads TGTGCCAGCAGCCTACGGGGGAAAAGCACTGAAGCTTTCTTT. Protein sequence: CASSLRGKSTEAFF.

The chain combines TRBV21-1 with TRBJ2-1; the DNA was not compared with TRBD2, the D call given in the table. TRBV21-1 is a pseudogene locus. The CDR3 is 17 amino acids. This CDR3 is CASSKTTSGSLSNEQFF. The CDR3 DNA is TGTGCCAGCAGCAAAACCACTAGCGGGAGCCTCTCCAATGAGCAGTTCTTC.

CDR3 residues: CASSYLDQPQHF. CDR3 DNA: TGTGCCAGCAGTTACTTAGATCAGCCCCAGCATTTT. The V gene is TRBV6-5, the J gene TRBJ1-5; D gene ambiguous. Germline V gene lookup returns CDR1 MNHEY and CDR2 SVGAGI. V was pared by 1 base and J by 5 bases, with 3 bases between. The CDR3 loop spans 12 amino acids.

The chain joins TRBV2 to TRBJ2-2; D possibly corresponds to TRBD1 (5 bases). Trimming took off 3 bases at V and 1 base at J, with 9 bases between the two ends. The CDR3 has 15 residues. Germline V lookup: CDR1 SNHLY, CDR2 FYNNEI. The DNA of the CDR3 is TGTGCCAGCAGTGAGAGAGACAGGAACACCGGGGAGCTGTTTTTT. Translating gives CASSERDRNTGELFF.

This clone was picked up one time. V usage is TRBV4-1 and J usage is TRBJ2-1; a weak D match, TRBD2 (6 bases). CDR3 length: 19 residues. Germline loops: CDR1 MGHRA, CDR2 YSYEKL. Deletions cut 4 bases from V and 0 bases from J, with 22 bases between. The DNA for the CDR3 is TGCGCCAGCAGCCCACGGGACTTAAGATACTCCAGCTCCTACAATGAGCAGTTCTTC. This translates into CASSPRDLRYSSSYNEQFF.

The rearrangement joins TRBV15 to TRBJ2-2; no reliable D call. CDR3 size: 12 residues. CDR1 and CDR2 (germline): LNHNV, YYDKDF (reference sequence). V lost 2 bases and J lost 13, with 11 bases in between. CDR3 DNA: TGTGCCACCAGCAGAATAGAGTATAGGCTGTTTTTT. As protein: CATSRIEYRLFF.

CDR3: CASSEMGRGERYEQYF. CDR3 nucleotides: TGTGCCAGCAGTGAAATGGGGAGGGGAGAGCGCTACGAGCAGTACTTC. The chain employs TRBV25-1 and TRBJ2-7; 7 nucleotides align to TRBD2. The CDR3 is 16 amino acids. The germline CDR1 and CDR2 sequences are MGHDK and SYGVNS. J was trimmed by 3 bases and V by 2 bases; bases with no gene match: 10.

The chain has TRBV6-5 and TRBJ1-2; D uncertain. The CDR3 length is 13 residues. V gave up 0 bases and J gave up 4 bases, with 6 bases separating them. The germline CDR1 and CDR2 sequences are MNHEY and SVGAGI. The CDR3 DNA reads as TGTGCCAGCAGTTACTCGGGGAGCTATGGCTACACCTTC. It encodes CASSYSGSYGYTF.

The chain uses TRBV7-8 and TRBJ1-1; 10 bases match TRBD1. The length of the CDR3 is 15 residues. The J segment lost 4 bases and the V segment lost 5 bases, leaving 7 bases of the junction unmatched. Germline V gene data show CDR1 as SGHVS and CDR2 as FQNEAQ. This CDR3 is CASSPRRDRGTEAFF. CDR3 DNA sequence: TGTGCCAGCAGCCCCCGGCGGGACAGGGGCACTGAAGCTTTCTTT.

V usage is TRBV29-1 and J usage is TRBJ2-5, with 9 bases lining up with TRBD2. This CDR3 contains 13 residues. After removal of 5 bases from V and 5 bases from J, the junction contained 6 bases not matched to a gene. Germline CDR1 reads SQVTM; CDR2 reads ANQGSEA. CDR3: CSVQAGGAETQYF. In DNA, the CDR3 is TGCAGCGTTCAAGCGGGGGGCGCGGAGACCCAGTACTTC.

This clone was seen only a few times. The rearrangement joins TRBV28 to TRBJ2-7; 7 nucleotides align to TRBD1. Trimming took 4 bases from V and 4 from J; bases not matched to a gene: 4. CDR1 is MDHEN and CDR2 is SYDVKM in the germline V gene. The CDR3 extends over 13 amino acids. The CDR3 DNA is TGTGCCAGCAGTTATGGACAGGATTACGAGCAGTACTTC. It encodes CASSYGQDYEQYF.

V is TRBV5-1 and J is TRBJ2-3, with D perhaps matching TRBD1 (6 bases). The germline V and J ends were trimmed by 0 bases and 4 bases, with 24 bases remaining between them. CDR1 is SGHRS and CDR2 is YFSETQ in the germline V gene. The CDR3 sequence is 19 residues long. CDR3 nucleotide sequence: TGCGCCAGCAGCTTGGACGGCTTATTCAGGGGTGTTATGGCAGATACGCAGTATTTT. Its translation: CASSLDGLFRGVMADTQYF. The full variable domain, in which reference TRBV5-1 and TRBJ2-3 provide the parts outside the CDR3, is KAGVTQTPRYLIKTRGQQVTLSCSPISGHRSVSWYQQTPGQGLQFLFEYFSETQRNKGNFPGRFSGRQFSNSRSEMNVSTLELGDSALYLCASSLDGLFRGVMADTQYFGPGTRLTVL.

The chain joins TRBV27 to TRBJ2-7; TRBD1 agrees at 11 bases. Germline CDR1 MNHEY, CDR2 SMNVEV (reference sequence). Losses at the gene ends were 4 bases for V and 3 bases for J; bases not matched to a gene: 8. The CDR3 runs to 16 residues. The CDR3 is CASSSPDRGRGYEQYF. DNA for the CDR3: TGTGCCAGCAGTTCACCGGACAGGGGGCGAGGCTACGAGCAGTACTTC.

For this clone: Germline is not matched at one junction end, which may reflect a read error. The chain has TRBV7-7 and TRBJ1-3; a possible D gene is TRBD1 (6 bases). The V gene's germline CDR1 is SSHAT and CDR2 FNYEAQ (reference sequence). The CDR3 extends over 15 amino acids. The CDR3 loop reads CASSFSGASGNTIYF. The CDR3 DNA sequence: TGTGCTAGCAGCTTTTCAGGGGCCTCTGGAAACACCATATATTTT.

The rearrangement uses TRBV27 and TRBJ2-1, with 11 bases identical to TRBD2. The CDR3 is 18 residues long. Germline loops: CDR1 MNHEY, CDR2 SMNVEV (reference sequence). With V trimmed by 6 bases and J by 0 bases, 10 bases remained unmatched. The CDR3 here is CASRPGLAVLSSYNEQFF. The CDR3 region has the DNA TGTGCCAGCAGACCGGGACTAGCGGTTCTTAGCTCCTACAATGAGCAGTTCTTC.

The chain carries TRBV6-1 and TRBJ1-6; D is undetermined. Trimming pared 2 bases from V and 6 bases from J, leaving 17 bases between. Germline CDR1 reads MNHNS; CDR2 reads SASEGT. This CDR3 is 17 amino acids long. The CDR3 nucleotides are TGTGCCAGCAGTGAAAGTACAAATTATTCGCTTAATTCACCCCTCCACTTT. Translating gives CASSESTNYSLNSPLHF.

V and J are TRBV10-3 and TRBJ2-7, with 10 bases aligning to TRBD2. The CDR3 covers 14 residues. Germline assignment: CDR1 ENHRY and CDR2 SYGVKD. V was pared by 4 bases and J by 3 bases, with 3 bases of the junction left unmatched. CDR3 region: CAISASGGFYEQYF. The CDR3 region has the DNA TGTGCCATCAGTGCTAGCGGGGGTTTCTACGAGCAGTACTTC.

The gene calls are TRBV4-1 and TRBJ1-4, with no clear D. Germline lookup yields CDR1 MGHRA and CDR2 YSYEKL. V gave up 0 bases and J gave up 10 bases, with 6 bases separating them. CDR3 size: 12 residues. Written as DNA, the CDR3 is TGCGCCAGCAGCCAAGAATTGCGAAAACTGTTTTTT. Its translation is CASSQELRKLFF.

This clone was seen just once. V and J are TRBV28 and TRBJ2-3; 7 bases line up with TRBD2. V lost 5 bases to trimming and J lost 5 bases; unmatched junction nucleotides: 13. Germline CDR1 MDHEN, CDR2 SYDVKM. This CDR3 has 16 amino acids. This CDR3 is CASSDPRRETGDTQYF. CDR3 coding DNA: TGTGCCAGCAGTGACCCTCGGCGGGAGACGGGAGATACGCAGTATTTT.

This chain connects TRBV7-8 to TRBJ1-1; TRBD1 agrees at 8 bases. V shed 5 bases and J 2 bases; nucleotides not matched to a gene: 7. The CDR3 length is 15 residues. In germline, CDR1 is SGHVS, CDR2 FQNEAQ. DNA for the CDR3: TGTGCCAGCAGCCCGTACAGGGGGATAAACACTGAAGCTTTCTTT. Translation: CASSPYRGINTEAFF.

The CDR3 DNA sequence: TGTGCCAGCAGTGAAGGACAGATCCAAGAGACCCAGTACTTC. Its translation: CASSEGQIQETQYF. The rearrangement joins TRBV2 to TRBJ2-5; a possible D gene is TRBD1 (5 bases). The CDR3 covers 14 residues. The germline V gene has CDR1 SNHLY and CDR2 FYNNEI. Trimming pared 1 base from V and 1 base from J, leaving 7 bases between.

This clone appeared a few times. DNA for the CDR3: TGTGCCAGCAGGGGATTCGGACAGGAAGTACACAAAGCTTTCTTT. It encodes CASRGFGQEVHKAFF. The V call is TRBV5-4, the J call TRBJ1-1; 7 nucleotides agree with TRBD1. Germline V lookup: CDR1 SGHNT, CDR2 YYREEE (reference sequence). This CDR3 is built from 15 residues. With V trimmed by 5 bases and J by 9 bases, 16 bases remained unmatched.